This is a list of T cell receptor beta chains from one sample in a study of blood T cell repertoires in COVID-19. The data were produced by immunoSEQ multiplex PCR, yet TCRdb's version contains in-frame clones alone and is incomplete. Of about 230,000 clones listed, about nine tenths are singletons. The specimen was peripheral blood. The origin of the receptors is a man aged 50 or older with COVID-19, enrolled during active disease. Both conserved end residues are part of each CDR3. D genes are given only for firm matches. Clone size is stated in some rows and not others, as once, few, many or a class when expanded.

TRBJ1-5,NA,NA,TRBV30,TGTGCCTGGAGTTCCCGCCCTCGGGGGGCCGATGAATATAGCAATCAGCCCCAGCATTTT,CAWSSRPRGADEYSNQPQHF
TRBJ1-5,NA,NA,TRBV21-1,TGTGCCAGCAGCAAAGCTGGGGGACTTATACGTAATCAGCCCCAGCATTTT,CASSKAGGLIRNQPQHF
TRBJ1-4,TRBD1,NA,TRBV6-6,TGTGCCAGCAGCATGACAGGGTGGGAAAAACTGTTTTTT,CASSMTGWEKLFF
TRBJ2-7,TRBD2,NA,TRBV29-1,TGCAGCGTGACGGGTGTAGCGGGGGGGAACTACGAGCAGTACTTC,CSVTGVAGGNYEQYF
TRBJ1-5,TRBD1,NA,TRBV6-2/TRBV6-3,TGTGCCAGCAGTACTCGACAGGGCGGTCAGCCCCAGCATTTT,CASSTRQGGQPQHF
TRBJ2-7,TRBD2,NA,TRBV7-3,TGTGCCAGCAGCCTTAGCGGGGGAGCCTACGAGCAGTACTTC,CASSLSGGAYEQYF
TRBJ2-5,TRBD2,few,TRBV5-4,TGTGCCAGCAGCCGAGAACTAGCGGGGGTCCAAGAGACCCAGTACTTC,CASSRELAGVQETQYF
TRBJ2-3,TRBD2,NA,TRBV6-2/TRBV6-3,TGTGCCAGCAGTCCGACTAGCGGTAGCACAGATACGCAGTATTTT,CASSPTSGSTDTQYF
TRBJ2-1,NA,NA,TRBV7-9,TGTGCCAGCAGCTTAGATCTCGACAATGAGCAGTTCTTC,CASSLDLDNEQFF
TRBJ2-2,NA,NA,TRBV3-1/TRBV3-2,TGTGCCAGCAGCCCTACCCGACAGAACACCGGGGAGCTGTTTTTT,CASSPTRQNTGELFF
TRBJ2-7,TRBD1,few,TRBV6-4,TGTGCCAGCAGTGAAAGACAGGGATTAGAGCAGTACTTC,CASSERQGLEQYF
TRBJ1-5,NA,NA,TRBV27,TGTGCCAGTGGGCGCAGGGGCGACGGCGGCAATCAGCCCCAGCATTTT,CASGRRGDGGNQPQHF
TRBJ2-2,NA,NA,TRBV30,TGTGCCTGGAGTGTATCAGGGAAGGAACTGTTTTTT,CAWSVSGKELFF
TRBJ2-2,TRBD1,NA,TRBV9,TGTGCCAGCAGCGTAGAGGGGACAGGGTTTCCCGGGGAGCTGTTTTTT,CASSVEGTGFPGELFF
TRBJ2-5,NA,NA,TRBV6-2/TRBV6-3,TGTGCCAGCAGCCCAACACCCAGCACTAAGACCCAGTACTTC,CASSPTPSTKTQYF
TRBJ1-2,NA,NA,TRBV2,TGTGCCAGCAAGGGCGGGACGGAGGGTGGCTACACCTTC,CASKGGTEGGYTF
TRBJ2-5,TRBD1,NA,TRBV3-1/TRBV3-2,TGTGCCAGCAGCCAAGGGACAGGGAGGCAAGAGACCCAGTACTTC,CASSQGTGRQETQYF
TRBJ1-2,NA,NA,TRBV18,TGTGCCAGCTCAGTGAACCAGGGATCTAACTATGGCTACACCTTC,CASSVNQGSNYGYTF